This TCR beta chain is drawn from a study of CD8 T cells in ankylosing spondylitis. Study-wide results and limits: Characteristic of ankylosing spondylitis blood, it appeared, was a TCR beta motif comprising several highly homologous variants.

As to this clonotype: Its matching antigen is unknown.

TCRdb redid the calling of the 5' RACE reads with MiXCR, one entry per CDR3 protein. This table has 700,000 to 850,000 distinct CDR3 sequences, about 11% appearing once. V dropped 3 bases and J dropped 2 bases, with 14 bases sitting between them. The germline CDR1 and CDR2 sequences are LGHNA and YSLEER. There are 15 residues in the CDR3. Sample: blood, either unsorted or a sorted T cell fraction (not recorded which). The gene calls are TRBV4-3 and TRBJ2-7, with a possible D match to TRBD2 (5 bases). The TCR sequence derives from a male donor with ankylosing spondylitis. The CDR3 nucleotides read TGCGCCAGCAGCCAGGCCGGGAATAACCCCTACGAGCAGTACTTC. This gives the protein CASSQAGNNPYEQYF.